Presented here are 27 T cell receptor beta chains from one specimen sequenced in a study of shared clonotypes between healthy human individuals. The protocol was immunoSEQ multiplex PCR, while the TCRdb copy is restricted to in-frame clones and leaves out a portion. Seen here are some 680,000 clones, less than 80% observed once, and the top ten hold around 2%. Sequencing was carried out using memory CD4+ T cells sorted from blood. The subset is: CD45RA-negative fraction. These receptors were taken from a woman aged 30 to 39 in good health.

This clone showed up just a few times. V and J are TRBV6-4 and TRBJ2-7; TRBD2 aligns across 14 bases. This CDR3 is 16 amino acids long. CDR1 MRHNA and CDR2 SNTAGT come from the germline V gene. Trimming removed 0 bases from V and 4 bases from J; junction bases left unmatched: 2. CDR3 sequence (DNA): TGTGCCAGCAGTGACTCAAGACTAGCGGGAGGGTACGAGCAGTACTTC. Its protein product is CASSDSRLAGGYEQYF.

The chain uses TRBV11-2 and TRBJ2-2; D is ambiguous. The CDR3 totals 14 residues. V lost 0 bases and J lost 3, with 5 bases in between. Germline loops: CDR1 SGHAT, CDR2 FQNNGV. The CDR3 nucleotides read TGTGCCAGCAGCTTAGAGTGGGACACCGGGGAGCTGTTTTTT. The encoded protein is CASSLEWDTGELFF.

The rearrangement uses TRBV28 and TRBJ2-1, with 10 bases fitting TRBD2. J lost 5 bases, V lost 4 bases, and 5 bases had no gene match. Germline CDR1 is MDHEN and CDR2 is SYDVKM. This CDR3 contains 15 residues. CDR3: CASSSSGRENNEQFF. Written as DNA, the CDR3 is TGTGCCAGCAGTTCTAGCGGGAGAGAAAACAATGAGCAGTTCTTC.

The chain recombines TRBV6-6 with TRBJ1-5; tentatively, D is TRBD1 (5 bases). Deletions cut 8 bases from V and 7 bases from J, with 21 bases between. This CDR3 is built from 15 residues. CDR1 and CDR2 (germline): MNHNY, SVGAGI (reference sequence). Written as DNA, the CDR3 is TGTGCCAGCTCCCTCCTTGGGAGGGCAGGGCAGCCCCAGCATTTT. This sequence encodes CASSLLGRAGQPQHF.

This rearrangement joins TRBV6-5 to TRBJ2-7; TRBD2 aligns across 8 bases. Germline V gives CDR1 MNHEY, CDR2 SVGAGI. The trim removed 0 bases at V and 0 bases at J, leaving 4 bases unmatched. This CDR3 has 16 residues. CDR3 sequence (DNA): TGTGCCAGCAGTTACTCGACTAGCGCGACCTCCTACGAGCAGTACTTC. Residues: CASSYSTSATSYEQYF.

This clone was observed a handful of times. The chain couples TRBV19 to TRBJ2-4, with D perhaps assigned TRBD1 or TRBD2 (5 bases each). The germline gives CDR1 LNHDA, CDR2 SQIVND (reference sequence). Trimming removed 4 bases from V and 9 bases from J, with 16 bases in between. This CDR3 comprises 14 residues. Here the CDR3 DNA reads TGTGCCAGTAGTACTAACACCGGGGCTGGCATTCAGTACTTC. Protein sequence: CASSTNTGAGIQYF.

In nucleotides, the CDR3 is TGTGCCAGCAGTCACGGGGGGATTGGGCAGCCCCAGCATTTT. Amino acid sequence: CASSHGGIGQPQHF. The rearrangement joins TRBV6-5 to TRBJ1-5, with D perhaps TRBD1 (5 bases). Germline V gene sequence: CDR1 MNHEY, CDR2 SVGAGI. The CDR3 has 14 amino acids. The V end was cut by 5 bases, the J end by 7 bases, with 15 bases between.

The chain recombines TRBV4-2 with TRBJ1-1; D is possibly TRBD1 (5 bases). Germline-derived CDR1 and CDR2 are LGHNA and YNFKEQ. This CDR3 is 19 amino acids long. Deletions cut 1 base from V and 4 bases from J, with 25 bases between. The DNA for the CDR3 is TGTGCCAGCAGCCAAGCTGGGGCGGGACTCAAAGAGAGGGGCACTGAAGCTTTCTTT. Residues: CASSQAGAGLKERGTEAFF.

Notes on this clone: Other DNA sequences from this sample encode an identical CDR3 as well. This chain connects TRBV7-3 to TRBJ2-1, with D unresolved. V lost 0 bases, J lost 6 bases, and 9 bases lay in between. Germline V gene lookup returns CDR1 SGHTA and CDR2 FQGTGA. CDR3 size: 14 residues. In DNA form, the CDR3 reads TGTGCCAGCAGCTTAACTCCTGGAGCCAATGAGCAGTTCTTC. The encoded protein is CASSLTPGANEQFF. The whole variable domain, filled in from reference TRBV7-3 and TRBJ2-1, reads GAGVSQTPSNKVTEKGKYVELRCDPISGHTALYWYRQSLGQGPEFLIYFQGTGAADDSGLPNDRFFAVRPEGSVSTLKIQRTERGDSAVYLCASSLTPGANEQFFGPGTRLTVL.

This clone was seen repeatedly, ten times or more. Other nucleotide sequences in the sample specify the same CDR3. The chain joins TRBV20-1 to TRBJ2-1; D is unresolved. The length of the CDR3 is 11 residues. The V end lost 3 bases, the J end lost 0 bases, and 0 bases lay between the germline ends. The germline CDR1 and CDR2 sequences are DFQATT and SNEGSKA (reference sequence). The DNA for the CDR3 is TGCAGTGCTAGCTCCTACAATGAGCAGTTCTTC. Translated: CSASSYNEQFF.

The J gene is TRBJ2-5, the V gene TRBV28, with D unclear. The CDR3 has 12 residues. Between the trimmed V and J ends, which lost 8 bases and 5 bases, there was a span of 12 bases. Germline CDR1 MDHEN, CDR2 SYDVKM. CDR3 DNA sequence: TGTGCCAGCGGGTTTTCCATGGAGACCCAGTACTTC. The encoded protein is CASGFSMETQYF.

V usage is TRBV7-8 and J usage is TRBJ1-5; 8 bases fit TRBD1. The CDR3 has 14 residues. V gave up 3 bases and J gave up 6 bases; unmatched junction bases: 4. Germline assignment: CDR1 SGHVS and CDR2 FQNEAQ. The DNA of the CDR3 is TGTGCCAGCAGCTTGGGCAGGGGGCCTCAGCCCCAGCATTTT. It encodes CASSLGRGPQPQHF.

V usage is TRBV27 and J usage is TRBJ1-5, with TRBD1 identical over 7 bases. The germline CDR1 and CDR2 sequences are MNHEY and SMNVEV (reference sequence). The V gene end was trimmed by 3 bases and the J gene end by 4 bases; junction bases not matched to a gene: 12. The CDR3 contains 17 residues. For the CDR3, the DNA is TGTGCCAGCAGTTTCGTAATCTTGACAGGGTATAATCAGCCCCAGCATTTT. Translation gives CASSFVILTGYNQPQHF.

Note on this clone: Different DNA sequences within this sample yield the same CDR3. This chain uses TRBV11-2 with TRBJ2-5, with D possibly TRBD2 on 5 matching bases. This CDR3 region has 16 residues. V shed 1 base and J shed 2 bases, with 14 bases lying between them. The germline gives CDR1 SGHAT, CDR2 FQNNGV. In nucleotides, the CDR3 is TGTGCCAGCAGCTTAGTTCTCGGACTGGGACAAGAGACCCAGTACTTC. Protein sequence: CASSLVLGLGQETQYF.

The gene calls are TRBV2 and TRBJ1-6, with D uncertain. The germline V and J ends were trimmed by 4 bases and 8 bases, with 15 bases remaining between them. CDR1 and CDR2 from the germline V gene are SNHLY and FYNNEI. The CDR3 extends over 15 amino acids. The CDR3 protein is CASSVSTGRDSPLHF. Here the CDR3 DNA reads TGTGCCAGCAGTGTCTCTACGGGCCGAGATTCACCCCTCCACTTT. Supplemented by reference TRBV2 and TRBJ1-6, the full variable domain reads EPEVTQTPSHQVTQMGQEVILRCVPISNHLYFYWYRQILGQKVEFLVSFYNNEISEKSEIFDDQFSVERPDGSNFTLKIRSTKLEDSAMYFCASSVSTGRDSPLHFGNGTRLTVT.

On this clone: This sample also contains other DNA sequences that code for the same CDR3. The chain joins TRBV18 to TRBJ1-2; no firm D call. V gave up 3 bases and J gave up 5 bases, with 10 bases separating them. CDR3 length: 13 residues. Germline V gene lookup returns CDR1 KGHSH and CDR2 LQKENI. CDR3: CASSPEELYGYTF. In DNA, the CDR3 is TGTGCCAGCTCACCTGAGGAACTATATGGCTACACCTTC.

The chain links TRBV5-1 to TRBJ2-7; 11 bases agree with TRBD2. Per germline, CDR1 SGHRS and CDR2 YFSETQ. V gave up 4 bases and J gave up 4 bases; unmatched junction bases: 16. The CDR3 is 18 residues long. The CDR3 loop is CASSPGTSGHPMGYEQYF. CDR3 in DNA: TGCGCCAGCAGCCCCGGGACTAGCGGACACCCGATGGGTTACGAGCAGTACTTC.

The CDR3 is CASSSVRQGTDTQYF. For the CDR3, the DNA is TGTGCCAGCAGTTCAGTACGACAAGGCACAGATACGCAGTATTTT. The chain joins TRBV27 to TRBJ2-3, with unresolved D. The CDR3 length is 15 residues. V was clipped by 4 bases and J by 1 base, with 12 bases between them. CDR1 and CDR2 from the germline V gene are MNHEY and SMNVEV (reference sequence).

The chain couples TRBV5-6 to TRBJ2-7; TRBD1 matches at 7 bases. V shed 4 bases and J 0 bases; nucleotides not matched to a gene: 10. The CDR3 is made up of 16 amino acids. CDR1 SGHDT and CDR2 YYEEEE come from the germline V gene. CDR3 in amino acids: CASSPARDRNSYEQYF. In nucleotides, the CDR3 is TGTGCCAGCAGCCCAGCCCGGGACAGAAACTCCTACGAGCAGTACTTC. Drawing the rest from reference TRBV5-6 and TRBJ2-7, the complete variable domain is DAGVTQSPTHLIKTRGQQVTLRCSPKSGHDTVSWYQQALGQGPQFIFQYYEEEERQRGNFPDRFSGHQFPNYSSELNVNALLLGDSALYLCASSPARDRNSYEQYFGPGTRLTVT.

The chain links TRBV28 to TRBJ2-3, with TRBD1 as a possible D gene (8 bases). CDR1 is MDHEN, CDR2 SYDVKM, per germline. The ends were cut back, 6 bases at V and 5 bases at J, with 18 bases in the middle. This CDR3 is built from 15 residues. The CDR3 sequence is CASRTQQGGRDTQYF. The CDR3 bases are TGTGCCAGCAGAACCCAACAGGGGGGGAGAGATACGCAGTATTTT.

V usage is TRBV6-1 and J usage is TRBJ1-1; D gene ambiguous. Germline-derived CDR1 and CDR2 are MNHNS and SASEGT. The CDR3 covers 11 residues. The germline V and J ends were trimmed by 5 bases and 5 bases, with 6 bases remaining between them. The CDR3: CASSPITEAFF. The CDR3 bases are TGTGCCAGCAGTCCTATAACTGAAGCTTTCTTT.

V usage is TRBV9 and J usage is TRBJ2-1, with no clear D. Trimming took off 1 base at V and 8 bases at J, with 13 bases between the two ends. This CDR3 is 14 amino acids long. Germline CDR1 SGDLS, CDR2 YYNGEE. CDR3: CASSVSVADDEQFF. DNA of the CDR3: TGTGCCAGCAGCGTATCCGTTGCGGATGATGAGCAGTTCTTC. The whole variable domain, filled in from reference TRBV9 and TRBJ2-1, reads DSGVTQTPKHLITATGQRVTLRCSPRSGDLSVYWYQQSLDQGLQFLIQYYNGEERAKGNILERFSAQQFPDLHSELNLSSLELGDSALYFCASSVSVADDEQFFGPGTRLTVL.

The chain recombines TRBV29-1 with TRBJ2-2, with TRBD2 as a possible D gene (6 bases). Trimming took 7 bases from V and 2 from J, leaving 14 bases between them. Germline values: CDR1 SQVTM, CDR2 ANQGSEA. The CDR3 is 14 amino acids. The CDR3 nucleotides read TGCAGCGCTAGACCGGGAGATAACACCGGGGAGCTGTTTTTT. It codes for CSARPGDNTGELFF.

The chain joins TRBV25-1 to TRBJ2-1; D perhaps matches TRBD2 (7 bases). The CDR3 has 18 residues. Germline V CDR1 and CDR2: MGHDK, SYGVNS. Trimming removed 2 bases at V and 0 bases at J, with 17 bases between. CDR3 coding DNA: TGTGCCAGCAGTGAAAGAGGGGGAGCGGGAAGCTCCTACAATGAGCAGTTCTTC. Its protein is CASSERGGAGSSYNEQFF.

This clone was counted many times. Other DNA sequences in this sample translate to the same CDR3. V is TRBV5-4 and J is TRBJ1-4, with 9 positions matching TRBD1. Per the germline V gene, CDR1 is SGHNT and CDR2 is YYREEE (reference sequence). J lost 8 bases, V lost 4 bases, and 6 bases had no gene match. This CDR3 comprises 14 residues. The CDR3 protein is CASSSTGGGEKLFF. The CDR3 DNA follows: TGTGCCAGCAGCAGTACAGGGGGCGGGGAAAAACTGTTTTTT.

This clone came up a few times. This chain joins TRBV5-6 and TRBJ2-7, with D perhaps assigned TRBD1 or TRBD2 (9 bases each). The CDR3 runs 19 residues. The ends were cut back, 4 bases at V and 3 bases at J, with 29 bases in the middle. Germline loops: CDR1 SGHDT, CDR2 YYEEEE. CDR3 protein: CASSDVTGGLAGGNYEQYF. In DNA form, the CDR3 reads TGTGCCAGCAGCGACGTGACAGGGGGATTGGCGGGAGGGAACTACGAGCAGTACTTC.

The rearrangement uses TRBV28 and TRBJ1-1; D is uncertain. V was cut by 10 bases and J by 1 base, with 7 bases left in between. Germline CDR1 and CDR2: MDHEN and SYDVKM. The CDR3 runs to 11 residues. The CDR3 DNA sequence: TGTGCCATCGACCAGAACACTGAAGCTTTCTTT. As protein: CAIDQNTEAFF.